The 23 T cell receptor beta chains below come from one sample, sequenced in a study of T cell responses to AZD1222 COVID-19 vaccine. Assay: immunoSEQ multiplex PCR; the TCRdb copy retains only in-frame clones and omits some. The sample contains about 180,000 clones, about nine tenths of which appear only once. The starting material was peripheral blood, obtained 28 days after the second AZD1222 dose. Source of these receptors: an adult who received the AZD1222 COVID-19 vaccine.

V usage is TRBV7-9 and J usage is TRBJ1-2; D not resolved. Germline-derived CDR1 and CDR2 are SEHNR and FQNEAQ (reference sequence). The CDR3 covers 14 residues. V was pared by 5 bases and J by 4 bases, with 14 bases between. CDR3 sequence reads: CASSRNTLAYGYTF. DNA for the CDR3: TGTGCCAGCAGCCGCAACACGTTAGCCTATGGCTACACCTTC.

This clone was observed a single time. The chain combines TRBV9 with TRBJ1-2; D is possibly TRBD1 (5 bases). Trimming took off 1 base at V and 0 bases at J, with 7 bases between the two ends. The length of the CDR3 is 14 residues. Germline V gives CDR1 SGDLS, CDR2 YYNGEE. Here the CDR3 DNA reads TGTGCCAGCAGCGTACAGGGAGCTAACTATGGCTACACCTTC. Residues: CASSVQGANYGYTF.

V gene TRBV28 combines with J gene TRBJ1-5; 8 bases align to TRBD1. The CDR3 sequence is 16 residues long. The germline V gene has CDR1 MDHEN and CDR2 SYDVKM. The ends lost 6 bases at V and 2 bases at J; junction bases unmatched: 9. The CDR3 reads CASSTSGQAGNQPQHF. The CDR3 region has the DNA TGTGCCAGCAGCACCTCGGGACAGGCCGGCAATCAGCCCCAGCATTTT.

CDR3 nucleotide sequence: TGTGCCAGCAGCTTAAGGGAAGGGGGAACTGAAGCTTTCTTT. The encoded protein is CASSLREGGTEAFF. The chain has TRBV7-9 and TRBJ1-1; D possibly corresponds to TRBD1 (6 bases). This CDR3 is built from 14 residues. The germline CDR1 and CDR2 sequences are SEHNR and FQNEAQ (reference sequence). Trimming stripped 2 bases from V and 5 bases from J, with 12 bases between.

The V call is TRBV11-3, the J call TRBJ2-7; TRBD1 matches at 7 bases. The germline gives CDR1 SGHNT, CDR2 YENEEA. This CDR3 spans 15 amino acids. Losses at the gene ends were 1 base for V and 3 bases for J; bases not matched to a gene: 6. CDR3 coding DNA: TGTGCCAGCAGCTTAGGAGGGGCAGGGGGCTACGAGCAGTACTTC. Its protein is CASSLGGAGGYEQYF. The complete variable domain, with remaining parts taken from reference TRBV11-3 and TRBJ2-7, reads EAGVVQSPRYKIIEKKQPVAFWCNPISGHNTLYWYLQNLGQGPELLIRYENEEAVDDSQLPKDRFSAERLKGVDSTLKIQPAELGDSAVYLCASSLGGAGGYEQYFGPGTRLTVT.

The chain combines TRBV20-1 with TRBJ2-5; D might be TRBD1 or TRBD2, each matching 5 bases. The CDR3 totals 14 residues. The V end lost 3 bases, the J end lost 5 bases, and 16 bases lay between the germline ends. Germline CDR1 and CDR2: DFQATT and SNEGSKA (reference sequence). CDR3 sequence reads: CSASRGRATETQYF. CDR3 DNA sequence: TGCAGTGCTAGTCGGGGCAGGGCCACCGAGACCCAGTACTTC.

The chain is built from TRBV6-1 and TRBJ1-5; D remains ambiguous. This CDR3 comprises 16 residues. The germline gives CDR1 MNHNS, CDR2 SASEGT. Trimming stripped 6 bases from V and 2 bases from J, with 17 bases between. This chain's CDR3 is CASREWTLQGNQPQHF. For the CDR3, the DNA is TGTGCCAGCAGGGAATGGACTCTCCAGGGCAATCAGCCCCAGCATTTT.

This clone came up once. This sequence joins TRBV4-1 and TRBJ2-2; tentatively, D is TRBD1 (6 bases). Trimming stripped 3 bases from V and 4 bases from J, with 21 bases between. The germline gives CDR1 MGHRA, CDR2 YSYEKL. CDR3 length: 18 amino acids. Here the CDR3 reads CASSQPLRGPAGTGELFF. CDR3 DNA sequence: TGCGCCAGCAGCCAGCCCCTCAGGGGTCCGGCGGGCACCGGGGAGCTGTTTTTT.

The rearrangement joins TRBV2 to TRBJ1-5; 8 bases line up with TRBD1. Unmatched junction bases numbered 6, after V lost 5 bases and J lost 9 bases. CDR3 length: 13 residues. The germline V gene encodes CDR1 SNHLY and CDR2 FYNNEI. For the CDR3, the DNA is TGTGCCAGCAGTCGGGACAGGTCCTCGCCCCAGCATTTT. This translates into CASSRDRSSPQHF.

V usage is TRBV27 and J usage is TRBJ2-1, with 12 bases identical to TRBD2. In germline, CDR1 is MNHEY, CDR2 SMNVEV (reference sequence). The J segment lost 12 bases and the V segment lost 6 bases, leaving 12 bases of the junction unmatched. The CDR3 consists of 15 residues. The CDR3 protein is CASRDRLAGALLQFF. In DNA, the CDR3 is TGTGCCAGCAGGGATAGACTAGCGGGGGCACTATTGCAGTTCTTC.

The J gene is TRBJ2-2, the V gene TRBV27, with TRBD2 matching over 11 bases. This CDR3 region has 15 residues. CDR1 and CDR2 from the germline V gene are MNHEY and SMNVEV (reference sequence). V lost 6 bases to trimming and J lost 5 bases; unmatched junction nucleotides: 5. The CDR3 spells CASSRTSGYTGELFF. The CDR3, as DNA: TGTGCCAGCAGCCGGACTAGCGGGTATACCGGGGAGCTGTTTTTT.

The CDR3 region is CASSDPPADEQYF. The DNA of the CDR3 is TGTGCCAGCAGTGACCCCCCAGCCGACGAGCAGTACTTC. V gene TRBV25-1 combines with J gene TRBJ2-7; D is unclear. V lost 3 bases to trimming and J lost 5 bases, with 11 bases between them. Germline values: CDR1 MGHDK, CDR2 SYGVNS. This CDR3 contains 13 residues.

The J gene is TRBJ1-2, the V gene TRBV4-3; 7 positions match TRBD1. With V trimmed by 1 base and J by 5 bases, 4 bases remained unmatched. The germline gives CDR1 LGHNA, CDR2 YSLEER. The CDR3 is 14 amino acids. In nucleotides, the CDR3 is TGCGCCAGCAGCCAAGGACAGGGCATATATGGCTACACCTTC. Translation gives CASSQGQGIYGYTF.

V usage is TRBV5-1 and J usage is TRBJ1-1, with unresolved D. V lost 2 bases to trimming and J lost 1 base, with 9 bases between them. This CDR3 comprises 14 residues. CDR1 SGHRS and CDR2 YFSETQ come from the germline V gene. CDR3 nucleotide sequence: TGCGCCAGCAGCTTCGTAGTCGGGAACACTGAAGCTTTCTTT. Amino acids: CASSFVVGNTEAFF. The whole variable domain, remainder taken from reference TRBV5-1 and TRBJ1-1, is KAGVTQTPRYLIKTRGQQVTLSCSPISGHRSVSWYQQTPGQGLQFLFEYFSETQRNKGNFPGRFSGRQFSNSRSEMNVSTLELGDSALYLCASSFVVGNTEAFFGQGTRLTVV.

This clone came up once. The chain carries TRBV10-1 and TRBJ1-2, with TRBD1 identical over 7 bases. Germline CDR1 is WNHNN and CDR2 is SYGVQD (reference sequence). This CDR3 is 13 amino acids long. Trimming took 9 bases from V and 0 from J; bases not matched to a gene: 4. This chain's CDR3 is CASPQGANYGYTF. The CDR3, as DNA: TGCGCCAGTCCCCAGGGGGCTAACTATGGCTACACCTTC.

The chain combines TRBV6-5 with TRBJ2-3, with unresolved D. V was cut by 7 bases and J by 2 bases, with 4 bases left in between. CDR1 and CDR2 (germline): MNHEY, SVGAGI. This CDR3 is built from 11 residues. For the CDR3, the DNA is TGTGCCAGCACCTACACAGATACGCAGTATTTT. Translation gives CASTYTDTQYF.

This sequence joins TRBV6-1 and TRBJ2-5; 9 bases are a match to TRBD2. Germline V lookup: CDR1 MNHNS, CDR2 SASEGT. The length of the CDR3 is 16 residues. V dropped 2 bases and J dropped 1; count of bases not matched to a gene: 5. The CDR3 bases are TGTGCCAGCAGTGAATCGTCTAGCGGGGCCCAAGAGACCCAGTACTTC. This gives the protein CASSESSSGAQETQYF.

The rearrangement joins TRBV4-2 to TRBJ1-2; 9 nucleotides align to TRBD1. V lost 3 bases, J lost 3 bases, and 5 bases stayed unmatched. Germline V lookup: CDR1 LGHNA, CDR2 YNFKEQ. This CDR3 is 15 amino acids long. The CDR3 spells CASSHQGQGDYGYTF. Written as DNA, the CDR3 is TGTGCCAGCAGCCACCAGGGACAGGGCGACTATGGCTACACCTTC.

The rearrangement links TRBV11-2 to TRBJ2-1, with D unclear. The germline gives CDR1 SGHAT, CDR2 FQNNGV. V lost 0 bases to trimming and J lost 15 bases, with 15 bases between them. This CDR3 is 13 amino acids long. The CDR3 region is CASSLDRSARRFF. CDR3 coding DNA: TGTGCCAGCAGCTTAGATCGGTCGGCCCGGAGGTTCTTC.

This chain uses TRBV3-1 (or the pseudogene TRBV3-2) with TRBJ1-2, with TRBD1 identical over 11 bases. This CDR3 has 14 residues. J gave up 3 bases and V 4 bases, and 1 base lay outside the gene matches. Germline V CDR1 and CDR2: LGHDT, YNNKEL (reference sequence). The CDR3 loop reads CASSPGQGDYGYTF. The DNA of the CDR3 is TGTGCCAGCAGCCCGGGACAGGGGGACTATGGCTACACCTTC.

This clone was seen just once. CDR3 sequence reads: CTLDRLNTEAFF. CDR3 sequence (DNA): TGTACCCTAGACAGGTTGAACACTGAAGCTTTCTTT. The rearrangement uses TRBV6-6 and TRBJ1-1, with D possibly matching TRBD1 (6 bases). The V gene's germline CDR1 is MNHNY and CDR2 SVGAGI (reference sequence). The CDR3 has 12 amino acids.

This CDR3 is CATGTAATNEKLFF. As DNA, the CDR3 is TGTGCCACTGGGACGGCTGCAACTAATGAAAAACTGTTTTTT. The gene calls are TRBV28 and TRBJ1-4; a weak D match, TRBD1 (5 bases). V lost 10 bases to trimming and J lost 0 bases, with 12 bases between them. The CDR3 runs 14 residues. Germline V gene data show CDR1 as MDHEN and CDR2 as SYDVKM.

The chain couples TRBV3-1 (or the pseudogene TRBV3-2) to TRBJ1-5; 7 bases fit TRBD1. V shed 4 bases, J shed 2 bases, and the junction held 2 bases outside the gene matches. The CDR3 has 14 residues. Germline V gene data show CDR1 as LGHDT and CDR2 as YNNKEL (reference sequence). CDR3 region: CASSRGTGNQPQHF. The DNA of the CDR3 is TGTGCCAGCAGCCGGGGGACAGGCAATCAGCCCCAGCATTTT.